This T cell receptor (beta chain) emerged from a study of cytotoxic CD8 clonotypes in ibrutinib-treated CLL. Data came from immunoSEQ multiplex PCR; TCRdb stores just in-frame clones and leaves some out. The repertoire consists of some 50,000 clones, with roughly 50% occurring once and the leading ten covering over 20%. CDR1 is SGHDN, CDR2 FVKESK, per germline. V trimming: 4 bases; J trimming: 4 bases; junction bases outside the gene matches: 6. This CDR3 is 15 amino acids long. V and J are TRBV14 and TRBJ1-2, with 10 positions matching TRBD1. This clonotype was sampled from a human donor with chronic lymphocytic leukemia. The sequencing here drew on PBMCs, taken after 24 months of ibrutinib treatment. The CDR3 DNA is TGTGCCAGCAGCCTGGGACAGGGGAGAATCTATGGCTACACCTTC. It yields the protein CASSLGQGRIYGYTF.